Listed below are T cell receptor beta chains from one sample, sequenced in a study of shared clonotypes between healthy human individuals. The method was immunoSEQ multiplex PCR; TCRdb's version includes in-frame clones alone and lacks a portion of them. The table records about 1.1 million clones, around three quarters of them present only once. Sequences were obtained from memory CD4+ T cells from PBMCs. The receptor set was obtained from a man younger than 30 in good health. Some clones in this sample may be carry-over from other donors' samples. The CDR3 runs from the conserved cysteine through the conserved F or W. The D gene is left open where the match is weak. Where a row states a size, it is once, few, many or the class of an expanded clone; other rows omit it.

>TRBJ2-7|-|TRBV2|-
TGTGCCAGCAGTGAAGCGCTTCTGGGGAGAACGGGGATATACGAGCAGTACTTC
CASSEALLGRTGIYEQYF
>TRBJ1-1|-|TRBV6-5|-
TGTGCCAGCAGTTACTCTGACGGTCGGGCAGCTTTCTTT
CASSYSDGRAAFF
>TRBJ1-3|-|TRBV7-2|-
TGTGCCAGCAGCTTAAGGAGGGGTGGAAACACCATATATTTT
CASSLRRGGNTIYF
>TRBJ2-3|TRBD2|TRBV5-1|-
TGCGCCAGCAGCCCCGGACTAGCGGGCATCACAGATACGCAGTATTTT
CASSPGLAGITDTQYF
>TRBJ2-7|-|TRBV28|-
TGTGCCAGCAGTTTAGAGCAGGGCTCCTACGAGCAGTACTTC
CASSLEQGSYEQYF
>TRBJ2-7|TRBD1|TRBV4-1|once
TGCGCCAGCAGCCAATTTCTGACTCCAATAAAGGACAGGGGAGGCTACGAGCAGTACTTC
CASSQFLTPIKDRGGYEQYF
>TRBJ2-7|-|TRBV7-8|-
TGTGCCAGCAGTCCGGACGGGGGCTACGAGCAGTACTTC
CASSPDGGYEQYF
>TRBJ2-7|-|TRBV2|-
TGTGCCAGCAGAACCCGGGACGGGTTCTACGAGCAGTACTTC
CASRTRDGFYEQYF
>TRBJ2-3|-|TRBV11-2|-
TGTGCCAGCAGCGCACAACAGGGTACGGATACGCAGTATTTT
CASSAQQGTDTQYF
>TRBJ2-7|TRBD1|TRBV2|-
TGTGCCAGCAGGACCGGGACAGGGGACGAGCAGTACTTC
CASRTGTGDEQYF
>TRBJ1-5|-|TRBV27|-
TGTGCCAGCAGTTTAAGGGGGGGCGATCAGCCCCAGCATTTT
CASSLRGGDQPQHF
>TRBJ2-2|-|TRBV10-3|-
TGTGCCATCAGTGAAGGGGTTCGCGGGGAGCTGTTTTTT
CAISEGVRGELFF
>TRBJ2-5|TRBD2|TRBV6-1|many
TGTGCCAGCAGCAGCGGGAGGGGTGAGACCCAGTACTTC
CASSSGRGETQYF
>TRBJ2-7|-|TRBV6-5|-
TGTGCCAGCAGTTACTCCCAGGGAACCCCCTACGAGCAGTACTTC
CASSYSQGTPYEQYF
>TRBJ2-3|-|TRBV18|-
TGTGCCAGCTCACCCGAAGATACGCAGTATTTT
CASSPEDTQYF
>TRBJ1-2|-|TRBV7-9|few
TGTGCCAGCAGCTTAAGGCACATCCCGGATGGCTACACCTTC
CASSLRHIPDGYTF
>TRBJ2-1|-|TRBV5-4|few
TGTGCCAGCAGGACAGGAGGAGAAACGATAAACAATGAGCAGTTCTTC
CASRTGGETINNEQFF
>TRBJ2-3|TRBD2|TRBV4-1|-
TGCGCCAGCAGCCTGATTTTAGCGGGTATAAGCACAGATACGCAGTATTTT
CASSLILAGISTDTQYF
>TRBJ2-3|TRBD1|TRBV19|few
TGTGCCAGTAGTATAGTGGGGACAGCTAGCACAGATACGCAGTATTTT
CASSIVGTASTDTQYF
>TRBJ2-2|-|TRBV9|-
TGTGCCAGCAGCGTAGGAGACGTAAACACCGGGGAGCTGTTTTTT
CASSVGDVNTGELFF
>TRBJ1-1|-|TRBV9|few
TGTGCCAGCAGCCCCGGGAGATGGGACTTGGGAGCTTTCTTT
CASSPGRWDLGAFF
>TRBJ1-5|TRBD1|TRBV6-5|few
TGTGCCAGCAGCTCCAGGGGGCGCAATCAGCCCCAGCATTTT
CASSSRGRNQPQHF
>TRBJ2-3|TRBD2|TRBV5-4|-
TGTGCCAGCACCCAACTAGCGGCAGATACGCAGTATTTT
CASTQLAADTQYF
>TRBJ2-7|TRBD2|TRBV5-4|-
TGTGCCAGCAGACCTGGACTAGCGGAAAGGTACGAGCAGTACTTC
CASRPGLAERYEQYF
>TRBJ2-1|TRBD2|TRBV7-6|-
TGTGCCAGCAGCAGCCTACTAGCGGAGTACTACAATGAGCAGTTCTTC
CASSSLLAEYYNEQFF
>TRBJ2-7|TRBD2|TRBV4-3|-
TGCGCCAGCAGCCAAGATGGGCCTAGCGGTTCCTACGAGCAGTACTTC
CASSQDGPSGSYEQYF
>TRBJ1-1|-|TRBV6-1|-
TGTGCCAGCAGTGGAGGACAAGCCGTGAACACTGAAGCTTTCTTT
CASSGGQAVNTEAFF
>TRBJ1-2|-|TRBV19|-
TGTGCCAGTAGTACCACAGGCTTCCCTAACTATGGCTACACCTTC
CASSTTGFPNYGYTF
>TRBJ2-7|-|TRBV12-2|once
TGTGCAAGTCGCTTAGTACCCAGCCACTCCTACGAGCAGTACTTC
CASRLVPSHSYEQYF
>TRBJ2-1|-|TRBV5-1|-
TGCGCCAGCAGCATCCTGGGTAGGCCGACGGAACCTCCTTACAATGAGCAGTTCTTC
CASSILGRPTEPPYNEQFF
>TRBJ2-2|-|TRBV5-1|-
TGCGCCAGCAGCTTGATCGTCGGGGTTGGGACCGGGGAGCTGTTTTTT
CASSLIVGVGTGELFF
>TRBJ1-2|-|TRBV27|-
TGTGCCAGCAGATTTACAGGAGCTTACTATGGCTACACCTTC
CASRFTGAYYGYTF
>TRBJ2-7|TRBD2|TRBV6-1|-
TGTGCCAGCAGTGGAGCGGGAGTGTCCGAGCAGTACTTC
CASSGAGVSEQYF
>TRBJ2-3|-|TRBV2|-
TGTGCCAGCAGTGAAACTAGTTCAGGAGATACGCAGTATTTT
CASSETSSGDTQYF
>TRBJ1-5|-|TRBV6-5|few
TGTGCCAGCAGTTGGGGGTGGAATCAGCCCCAGCATTTT
CASSWGWNQPQHF
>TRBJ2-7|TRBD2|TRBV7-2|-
TGTGCCAGCAGCTTAGTGGCGCTAGCGGGAAGAGGCGAGCAGTACTTC
CASSLVALAGRGEQYF
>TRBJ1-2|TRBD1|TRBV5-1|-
TGCGCCAGCAGCCTACGACAGGGGAGCTATGGCTACACCTTC
CASSLRQGSYGYTF
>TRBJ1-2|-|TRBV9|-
TGTGCCAGCAGCGTAGACCCGGGTCTAGGGTATGGCTACACCTTC
CASSVDPGLGYGYTF
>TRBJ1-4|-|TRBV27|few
TGTGCCAGCAGTTTTCGCGGGACGAATAATGAAAAACTGTTTTTT
CASSFRGTNNEKLFF
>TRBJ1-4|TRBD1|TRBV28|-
TGTGCCAGCAGTTTACAGGGACAGGCTAATGAAAAACTGTTTTTT
CASSLQGQANEKLFF
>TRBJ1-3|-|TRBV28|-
TGTGCCAGCAGTGAAGGAAGCTACACGCGAAACACCATATATTTT
CASSEGSYTRNTIYF
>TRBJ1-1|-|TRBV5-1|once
TGCGCCAGCAGCTTGGCTTCAGGGAACACTGAAGCTTTCTTT
CASSLASGNTEAFF
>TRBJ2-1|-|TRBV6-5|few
TGTGCCACCTCGGACCGGTACAATGAGCAGTTCTTC
CATSDRYNEQFF
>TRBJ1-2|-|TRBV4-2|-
TGTGCCAGCAGCCAAGTATCATATGGGCCTCCCTATGGCTACACCTTC
CASSQVSYGPPYGYTF
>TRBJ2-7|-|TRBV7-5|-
TGTGCCAGCAGCGGTGACTACGAGCAGTACTTC
CASSGDYEQYF